This entry is about one T cell receptor beta chain. Sequencing was performed with immunoSEQ multiplex PCR; in TCRdb, only in-frame clones are kept and a portion is missing. The sample records under 200,000 clones, 85% being singletons. A Seattle source enrolled patients during active infection and followed them longitudinally. The data stem from a study of blood T cell repertoires in COVID-19. Overall study: T cells, B-cell-depleted T cells, or PBMCs supplied cDNA or gDNA.

This CDR3 has 13 amino acids. Germline values: CDR1 SGHRS, CDR2 YFSETQ. Trimming removed 4 bases from V and 7 bases from J; junction bases left unmatched: 7. The rearrangement joins TRBV5-1 to TRBJ1-1; 7 nucleotides align to TRBD1. Sequences were obtained from peripheral blood. This clonotype was obtained from a woman aged 80 or over with COVID-19, enrolled during active disease. The CDR3 region has the DNA TGCGCCAGCAGCCTGACGGGACAGATTGAAGCTTTCTTT. This translates into CASSLTGQIEAFF.